The 28 T cell receptor beta chains below come from one sample, sequenced in a study of OX40 agonist ivuxolimab in advanced cancers. This table comes from immunoSEQ multiplex PCR, and its TCRdb copy is limited to in-frame clones, with some not included. Altogether 60,000 or so clones are present, about 92% being singletons, with the ten largest covering 23%. The material was CD4+ or CD8+ T cells sorted from blood, obtained in a trial of the OX40 agonist ivuxolimab. These TCRs come from an adult with an advanced solid tumor such as melanoma, head and neck, liver or kidney cancer.

This clone has a single count. This chain links TRBV7-2 with TRBJ1-3, with D hard to call. V was shortened by 3 bases and J by 0 bases, with 6 bases between the two germline ends. Germline V gene sequence: CDR1 SGHTA, CDR2 FQGNSA. CDR3 length equals 14 residues. DNA for the CDR3: TGTGCCAGCAGCTTCAAATACTCTGGAAACACCATATATTTT. Encoded protein: CASSFKYSGNTIYF.

The chain links TRBV19 to TRBJ2-2; 7 bases line up with TRBD2. Germline CDR1 reads LNHDA; CDR2 reads SQIVND (reference sequence). With V trimmed by 8 bases and J by 7 bases, 10 bases remained unmatched. CDR3 size: 14 residues. The CDR3 spells CASCGGVPNGELFF. CDR3 in DNA: TGTGCCAGTTGTGGGGGGGTCCCCAACGGGGAGCTGTTTTTT.

The gene calls are TRBV30 and TRBJ2-4, with TRBD2 matching over 7 bases. CDR1 and CDR2 from the germline V gene are GTSNPN and SVGIG (reference sequence). The CDR3 consists of 13 residues. V lost 0 bases and J lost 7; bases outside the gene matches: 3. The CDR3 loop reads CAWSVNGRNIQYF. CDR3 nucleotides: TGTGCCTGGAGTGTTAACGGGAGGAACATTCAGTACTTC.

The V and J genes are TRBV7-2 and TRBJ2-4; possibly TRBD2 for D (5 bases). Between the trimmed V and J ends, which lost 5 bases and 1 base, there was a span of 18 bases. CDR3 length equals 17 residues. CDR1 is SGHTA, CDR2 FQGNSA, per germline. CDR3 sequence: CASSPRLTANAKNIQYF. CDR3 in DNA: TGTGCCAGCAGCCCCCGACTAACCGCGAATGCCAAAAACATTCAGTACTTC.

The chain recombines TRBV4-1 with TRBJ2-7; D ambiguous. Trimming stripped 6 bases from V and 0 bases from J, with 18 bases between. Germline-derived CDR1 and CDR2 are MGHRA and YSYEKL. The CDR3 is 16 residues long. Here the CDR3 DNA reads TGCGCCAGCAGGGCTCGCGGCACAAAAGACTCCTACGAGCAGTACTTC. It codes for CASRARGTKDSYEQYF.

The chain uses TRBV25-1 and TRBJ2-5; no clear D. The CDR3 spans 13 residues. CDR1 is MGHDK, CDR2 SYGVNS, per germline. Trimming removed 2 bases at V and 5 bases at J, with 9 bases between. DNA of the CDR3: TGTGCCAGCAGTGAAACCCTTAGGGAGACCCAGTACTTC. Protein product: CASSETLRETQYF.

This chain links TRBV15 with TRBJ2-7; D is perhaps TRBD2 (6 bases). This CDR3 contains 12 residues. Trimming shortened V by 5 bases and J by 3 bases, and 8 bases separated the two germline ends. Germline assignment: CDR1 LNHNV and CDR2 YYDKDF (reference sequence). CDR3 sequence (DNA): TGTGCCACCAGCGGGGACTTCTACGAGCAGTACTTC. Its protein is CATSGDFYEQYF.

The rearrangement joins TRBV30 to TRBJ2-7; D uncertain. The germline CDR1 and CDR2 sequences are GTSNPN and SVGIG (reference sequence). The V end was cut by 2 bases, the J end by 3 bases, with 8 bases between. The CDR3 is made up of 12 amino acids. The CDR3 loop is CAWSQGFYEQYF. CDR3 sequence (DNA): TGTGCCTGGAGTCAAGGGTTCTACGAGCAGTACTTC.

The chain joins TRBV6-5 to TRBJ2-1; 7 bases line up with TRBD1. V lost 6 bases, J lost 6 bases, and 5 bases stayed unmatched. The CDR3 covers 13 residues. The V gene's germline CDR1 is MNHEY and CDR2 SVGAGI. CDR3 in DNA: TGTGCCAGCAGCCCTACAGGGGTCAATGAGCAGTTCTTC. Its translation is CASSPTGVNEQFF.

This sequence joins TRBV30 and TRBJ2-7; tentative D call: TRBD1 (6 bases). Trimming left V 4 bases short and J 6 bases short, with 16 bases between. This CDR3 is 13 amino acids long. The V gene's germline CDR1 is GTSNPN and CDR2 SVGIG (reference sequence). As DNA, the CDR3 is TGTGCCTGGAATCAACAACCAGGGGCCGAGCAGTACTTC. Protein sequence: CAWNQQPGAEQYF.

The table lists this clone with a few counts. The rearrangement uses TRBV7-9 and TRBJ2-3, with D hard to call. Germline V gene sequence: CDR1 SEHNR, CDR2 FQNEAQ (reference sequence). V lost 1 base, J lost 2 bases, and 10 bases lay in between. The CDR3 is made up of 15 amino acids. The CDR3 nucleotides are TGTGCCAGCAGCTTAGAGAAGTTACACACAGATACGCAGTATTTT. Translation gives CASSLEKLHTDTQYF.

J is TRBJ2-3 and V is TRBV6-6; D call uncertain. The germline gives CDR1 MNHNY, CDR2 SVGAGI (reference sequence). This CDR3 spans 12 amino acids. With 7 bases removed from V and 3 bases from J, the gap between germline ends came to 8 bases. The CDR3 region is CASTIKTDTQYF. The CDR3 region has the DNA TGTGCCAGCACCATTAAGACAGATACGCAGTATTTT.

The chain recombines TRBV4-3 with TRBJ1-6; 9 nucleotides match TRBD1. J lost 7 bases, V lost 3 bases, and 4 bases had no gene match. The CDR3 runs to 15 residues. Germline CDR1 reads LGHNA; CDR2 reads YSLEER. CDR3 residues: CASSHWDRVNSPLHF. The DNA of the CDR3 is TGCGCCAGCAGCCACTGGGACAGGGTGAATTCACCCCTCCACTTT.

This clone was recorded once. This rearrangement joins TRBV6-5 to TRBJ1-5; the D is unclear. Germline values: CDR1 MNHEY, CDR2 SVGAGI. The CDR3 runs 15 residues. Between the trimmed V and J ends, which lost 6 bases and 0 bases, there was a span of 12 bases. The CDR3 loop reads CASRRTVNSNQPQHF. The CDR3 nucleotides read TGTGCCAGCAGGCGGACGGTCAATAGCAATCAGCCCCAGCATTTT.

This chain uses TRBV2 with TRBJ1-5; 7 bases map to TRBD1. Trimming took 8 bases from V and 1 from J; bases not matched to a gene: 8. Germline V gives CDR1 SNHLY, CDR2 FYNNEI. The CDR3 is made up of 15 amino acids. The CDR3 nucleotides are TGTGCCAGCGTAGAAGTGGACAGGAGCAATCAGCCCCAGCATTTT. Protein: CASVEVDRSNQPQHF.

This sequence joins TRBV6-5 and TRBJ1-1, with unresolved D. CDR3 size: 15 residues. From germline, CDR1 is MNHEY and CDR2 SVGAGI. Between the trimmed V and J ends, which lost 4 bases and 0 bases, there was a span of 12 bases. CDR3 amino acids: CASSSEPQMNTEAFF. The CDR3 bases are TGTGCCAGCAGTTCCGAACCCCAGATGAACACTGAAGCTTTCTTT.

The V call is TRBV5-1, the J call TRBJ2-3; D gene uncertain. V gave up 2 bases and J gave up 5 bases, with 6 bases separating them. Germline-derived CDR1 and CDR2 are SGHRS and YFSETQ. The CDR3 sequence is 12 residues long. In DNA form, the CDR3 reads TGCGCCAGCAGCTTACTCGGAGATACGCAGTATTTT. Translation: CASSLLGDTQYF.

This clone was counted once. The chain carries TRBV9 and TRBJ1-2; no clear D gene. The CDR3 is 14 amino acids. CDR1 and CDR2 (germline): SGDLS, YYNGEE. V lost 0 bases and J 4 bases, leaving 10 bases between the germline ends. This chain's CDR3 is CASSVGGSTYGYTF. The CDR3 coding sequence is TGTGCCAGCAGCGTAGGAGGAAGCACCTATGGCTACACCTTC.

The genes are TRBV28 and TRBJ2-7; TRBD1 matches at 8 bases. J gave up 2 bases and V 6 bases, and 6 bases lay outside the gene matches. In germline, CDR1 is MDHEN, CDR2 SYDVKM. This CDR3 has 14 amino acids. Here the CDR3 DNA reads TGTGCCAGCAGCATGGACAGGGACACCTACGAGCAGTACTTC. Translated: CASSMDRDTYEQYF.

The rearrangement uses TRBV25-1 and TRBJ2-2; TRBD2 aligns across 8 bases. Germline V gene data show CDR1 as MGHDK and CDR2 as SYGVNS. There are 12 residues in the CDR3. CDR3 nucleotide sequence: TGTGCGCTACTAGCGGAAACCGGGGAGCTGTTTTTT. It yields the protein CALLAETGELFF.

The V call is TRBV4-3, the J call TRBJ2-6, with D hard to call. Germline V gives CDR1 LGHNA, CDR2 YSLEER. V lost 1 base and J lost 1, with 5 bases in between. This CDR3 has 15 amino acids. The CDR3 protein is CASSQGPSGANVLTF. CDR3 nucleotide sequence: TGCGCCAGCAGCCAAGGCCCATCTGGGGCCAACGTCCTGACTTTC.

J is TRBJ1-2 and V is TRBV16, with D hard to call. V gave up 0 bases and J gave up 7 bases, with 21 bases separating them. The CDR3 consists of 17 residues. Germline CDR1 and CDR2: KGHSY and FQNENV. The chain's CDR3 is CASSQSFTAALGAGYTF. CDR3 sequence (DNA): TGTGCCAGCAGCCAATCCTTCACAGCCGCCCTAGGAGCTGGCTACACCTTC.

The table lists this clone with a count of one. The chain is built from TRBV30 and TRBJ1-6; D perhaps matches TRBD1 (5 bases). From germline, CDR1 is GTSNPN and CDR2 SVGIG (reference sequence). The length of the CDR3 is 15 residues. The V end lost 1 base, the J end lost 4 bases, and 11 bases lay between the germline ends. The CDR3 reads CAWSEDSLYNSPLHF. The CDR3 DNA follows: TGTGCCTGGAGTGAAGACAGCCTGTATAATTCACCCCTCCACTTT.

The gene calls are TRBV28 and TRBJ1-5, with D maybe TRBD1 (5 bases). CDR1 and CDR2 from the germline V gene are MDHEN and SYDVKM. The CDR3 has 17 residues. The V gene lost 4 bases and the J gene lost 7 bases, with 23 bases spanning the gap. For the CDR3, the DNA is TGTGCCAGCAGTTCGGAACGGCACCAGGGATATGGGCAGCCCCAGCATTTT. Its protein product is CASSSERHQGYGQPQHF.

The chain joins TRBV14 to TRBJ2-1; D tentatively reads TRBD1 or TRBD2 (7 bases each). Trimming removed 4 bases at V and 6 bases at J, with 16 bases between. In germline, CDR1 is SGHDN, CDR2 FVKESK. The CDR3 is 15 residues long. As DNA, the CDR3 is TGTGCCAGCAGCCCCTGGACAGGCGGGAGCAATGAGCAGTTCTTC. Protein sequence: CASSPWTGGSNEQFF.

This clone was recorded only once. The genes are TRBV25-1 and TRBJ2-1; no reliable D call. The CDR3 has 14 amino acids. Germline V gene data show CDR1 as MGHDK and CDR2 as SYGVNS. Trimming removed 4 bases at V and 6 bases at J, with 13 bases between. DNA of the CDR3: TGTGCCAGCAGTGGGATGAGTTTGGGCAATGAGCAGTTCTTC. Translated: CASSGMSLGNEQFF. The variable domain in full, completed from reference TRBV25-1 and TRBJ2-1, reads EADIYQTPRYLVIGTGKKITLECSQTMGHDKMYWYQQDPGMELHLIHYSYGVNSTEKGDLSSESTVSRIRTEHFPLTLESARPSHTSQYLCASSGMSLGNEQFFGPGTRLTVL.

This chain links TRBV27 with TRBJ2-7, with D tentatively TRBD1 (5 bases). There are 14 residues in the CDR3. Trimming took 3 bases from V and 3 from J, leaving 12 bases between them. Germline CDR1 and CDR2: MNHEY and SMNVEV (reference sequence). The CDR3 here is CASSLVQGGYEQYF. Written as DNA, the CDR3 is TGTGCCAGCAGTTTGGTTCAGGGCGGCTACGAGCAGTACTTC.

CDR3 sequence: CAISEGGLSDTQYF. The CDR3, as DNA: TGTGCCATCAGTGAAGGGGGGCTCTCAGATACGCAGTATTTT. This chain joins TRBV10-3 and TRBJ2-3; D could derive from TRBD1 or TRBD2 (6 bases each). Trimming shortened V by 3 bases and J by 4 bases, and 11 bases separated the two germline ends. Germline CDR1 is ENHRY and CDR2 is SYGVKD. The CDR3 spans 14 residues.